This TCR beta chain was profiled in a study of a mutant IDH1 vaccine in newly diagnosed glioma. Across the whole study: Beforehand, treatment had been radiotherapy, temozolomide, or both; the majority received both.

The time point was: week 35, safety follow-up. Doses of 300 ug of mutant IDH1 20-mer peptide were given with topical imiquimod. Patients in the study were vaccinated eight times, receiving shots in weeks 1, 3, 5, 7, 11, 15, 19 and 23. Sequencing was performed with immunoSEQ multiplex PCR; in TCRdb, only in-frame clones are kept and a portion is missing. The sample lists about 27,000 clones, roughly four fifths seen once, with approximately 7.5% in the top ten. J lost 2 bases, V lost 2 bases, and 5 bases had no gene match. The CDR3 loop spans 15 amino acids. Germline CDR1 reads MNHEY; CDR2 reads SMNVEV (reference sequence). This clone appeared a single time. What it recognizes is unknown.

Sequences were derived from PBMCs, sampled from a glioma patient whose treatment included an IDH1 peptide vaccine. The rearrangement links TRBV27 to TRBJ2-7; 8 positions agree with TRBD2. This receptor was taken from a man aged 50 or older with glioma. This CDR3 reads CASSLAGTSAYEQYF. The DNA for the CDR3 is TGTGCCAGCAGTTTAGCCGGGACTAGTGCCTACGAGCAGTACTTC.